This TCR beta chain was sequenced in a study of OX40 agonist ivuxolimab in advanced cancers. As for the study in general: Patients with hepatocellular carcinoma, melanoma, renal cell or head and neck cancer made up the dose-escalation patients. Study findings and constraints: At doses 0.1 to 3.0 mg/kg, CD4+ and CD8+ clones expanded. A proportion of nonresponders additionally exhibited low normalized T-cell clonal expansion.

The CDR3 has 15 residues. CDR1 is MNHNS and CDR2 is SASEGT in the germline V gene. V was clipped by 7 bases and J by 4 bases; unmatched bases: 11. The table came from immunoSEQ multiplex PCR; TCRdb's copy has only in-frame clones and leaves some out. The table has around 88,000 clones, around 92% seen once; the top ten hold 0.45% to 0.55%. Concerning this clone itself: Its specificity is unknown.

This rearrangement joins TRBV6-1 to TRBJ1-1, with 8 bases identical to TRBD1. Sequences were derived from CD4+ or CD8+ T cells sorted from blood, sampled in a trial of the OX40 agonist ivuxolimab. The TCR originated in an adult with an advanced solid tumor such as melanoma, head and neck, liver or kidney cancer. The CDR3 reads CASTGEQGAITEAFF. The DNA for the CDR3 is TGTGCCAGCACTGGGGAGCAGGGGGCGATCACTGAAGCTTTCTTT.